This T cell receptor beta chain emerged from a study of blood T cell repertoires in COVID-19. In the study overall: PBMCs, B-cell-depleted T cells, or T cells were the source of the cDNA or gDNA that made up the material.

How the authors handled the data: Nucleated cell number was recorded as an estimate derived from reference gene primer amplification. Here immunoSEQ multiplex PCR was the method, and the copy in TCRdb shows in-frame clones only, minus some. V and J calls and clone size come straight from that table; D and trimming were deduced from the DNA. The sample holds around 80,000 clones, about four fifths seen once. V lost 6 bases and J lost 1, with 9 bases in between. Germline V CDR1 and CDR2: MNHEY, SVGAGI. The CDR3 loop spans 13 amino acids. This clonotype was obtained from a man older than 75 with acute or convalescent COVID-19. V is TRBV6-5 and J is TRBJ1-2; D is undetermined. Sequencing was performed on peripheral blood. The CDR3 region is CASRSTDNYGYTF. The CDR3 DNA reads as TGTGCCAGCAGGTCTACAGATAACTATGGCTACACCTTC.